What follows are 27 T cell receptor beta chains derived from one specimen sequenced in a study of cytomegalovirus exposure and HLA in healthy donors. The PCR had 60 Vbeta and 13 Jbeta primers. Repertoires were generated with immunoSEQ multiplex PCR, while TCRdb's copy carries only in-frame clones and drops some. The sample lists about 160,000 clones, approximately 82% seen once, with around 9% in the top ten. Sequencing input: PBMCs. These receptors came from a male donor in good health and CMV-seropositive.

V and J are TRBV5-6 and TRBJ2-3; 14 bases fit TRBD2. Germline assignment: CDR1 SGHDT and CDR2 YYEEEE. The junction had 9 bases not matched to a gene; V was cut back by 0 bases and J by 6 bases. CDR3 length: 18 residues. The CDR3 DNA follows: TGTGCCAGCAGCTTGGTCGGTGGACTAGCGGGGGGAAAGGATACGCAGTATTTT. This codes for CASSLVGGLAGGKDTQYF.

This clone was recorded a few times. This chain links TRBV19 with TRBJ2-7; the match to TRBD2 covers 10 bases. The CDR3 spans 14 residues. Germline lookup yields CDR1 LNHDA and CDR2 SQIVND (reference sequence). The junction had 11 bases not matched to a gene; V was cut back by 3 bases and J by 12 bases. CDR3 in DNA: TGTGCCAGTAGTATTTCAGAGCGGGGGGGCACTCTGTACTTC. Protein sequence: CASSISERGGTLYF.

The rearrangement links TRBV7-2 to TRBJ1-2; TRBD1 aligns across 10 bases. CDR1 SGHTA and CDR2 FQGNSA come from the germline V gene. The junction had 12 bases not matched to a gene; V was cut back by 6 bases and J by 8 bases. The CDR3 is 15 amino acids. The CDR3 coding sequence is TGTGCCAGCAGTTCTACTCCGGGACAGGGGTGGGGCTACACCTTC. Translating gives CASSSTPGQGWGYTF.

This clone occurred a few times. The CDR3, as DNA: TGTGCCAGCCTGGAGCAGATAACGGCAGATACGCAGTATTTT. This gives the protein CASLEQITADTQYF. The chain recombines TRBV7-2 with TRBJ2-3; D is uncertain. With 8 bases removed from V and 4 bases from J, the gap between germline ends came to 16 bases. The CDR3 contains 14 residues. Germline loops: CDR1 SGHTA, CDR2 FQGNSA.

The V gene is TRBV27, the J gene TRBJ1-1; D perhaps matches TRBD1 (5 bases). This CDR3 region has 15 residues. Germline values: CDR1 MNHEY, CDR2 SMNVEV (reference sequence). V lost 6 bases and J lost 6, with 20 bases in between. CDR3 loop: CASRPFVGGSAEAFF. CDR3 DNA sequence: TGTGCCAGCAGACCCTTTGTGGGGGGATCTGCTGAAGCTTTCTTT.

The chain couples TRBV5-4 to TRBJ2-7; TRBD2 agrees at 9 bases. The CDR3 sequence is 15 residues long. J lost 2 bases, V lost 1 base, and 4 bases had no gene match. Germline assignment: CDR1 SGHNT and CDR2 YYREEE (reference sequence). The CDR3 protein is CASSLSSGGPYEQYF. The CDR3 nucleotides read TGTGCCAGCAGCTTGAGTAGCGGGGGCCCCTACGAGCAGTACTTC.

The chain employs TRBV19 and TRBJ1-5; 7 nucleotides align to TRBD1. The CDR3 length is 15 residues. The germline V gene encodes CDR1 LNHDA and CDR2 SQIVND (reference sequence). Trimming cost V 7 bases and J 2 bases; bases outside gene matches: 8. The CDR3 DNA reads as TGTGCCAGTAATCCAGAAGGGACAGGCAATCAGCCCCAGCATTTT. Its protein product is CASNPEGTGNQPQHF.

This chain connects TRBV6-1 to TRBJ1-1; D is undetermined. V lost 1 base to trimming and J lost 4 bases, with 13 bases between them. This CDR3 spans 15 amino acids. In germline, CDR1 is MNHNS, CDR2 SASEGT. CDR3 DNA: TGTGCCAGCAGTGAAGACCGGGGATGGGGCACTGAAGCTTTCTTT. It translates to CASSEDRGWGTEAFF.

The J gene is TRBJ1-2, the V gene TRBV5-1; D call uncertain. CDR3 length: 15 residues. The V end lost 5 bases, the J end lost 0 bases, and 14 bases lay between the germline ends. Per the germline V gene, CDR1 is SGHRS and CDR2 is YFSETQ. CDR3 bases: TGCGCCAGCAGACTCACCGAGGGTTCTAACTATGGCTACACCTTC. Its protein is CASRLTEGSNYGYTF.

V usage is TRBV6-1 and J usage is TRBJ1-2, with D tentatively TRBD1 (6 bases). This CDR3 has 13 amino acids. The V end lost 5 bases, the J end lost 4 bases, and 11 bases lay between the germline ends. Germline values: CDR1 MNHNS, CDR2 SASEGT. CDR3 in amino acids: CASSRQVIYGYTF. The DNA of the CDR3 is TGTGCCAGCAGTCGACAGGTAATCTATGGCTACACCTTC.

The genes are TRBV28 and TRBJ2-5; a possible D gene is TRBD1 (5 bases). V was clipped by 3 bases and J by 0 bases, with 11 bases between them. Germline values: CDR1 MDHEN, CDR2 SYDVKM. The CDR3 sequence is 15 residues long. CDR3 in DNA: TGTGCCAGCAGTTTCTTGGACACATACCAAGAGACCCAGTACTTC. It codes for CASSFLDTYQETQYF.

The chain recombines TRBV7-2 with TRBJ2-1, with 10 bases aligning to TRBD2. Germline V gene lookup returns CDR1 SGHTA and CDR2 FQGNSA. This CDR3 contains 17 residues. J gave up 10 bases and V 2 bases, and 14 bases lay outside the gene matches. The CDR3 loop is CASSLKVALAGAREQFF. The CDR3 nucleotides read TGTGCCAGCAGCTTAAAGGTTGCGCTAGCGGGAGCGAGGGAGCAGTTCTTC.

A single count supports this clone. The chain recombines TRBV25-1 with TRBJ2-1; D unresolved. Germline V gene data show CDR1 as MGHDK and CDR2 as SYGVNS. The length of the CDR3 is 12 residues. The germline V and J ends were trimmed by 4 bases and 5 bases, with 6 bases remaining between them. CDR3 sequence (DNA): TGTGCCAGCAGTGGCCTAAACAATGAGCAGTTCTTC. Translating gives CASSGLNNEQFF.

The genes are TRBV27 and TRBJ1-1; 7 bases map to TRBD1. Per the germline V gene, CDR1 is MNHEY and CDR2 is SMNVEV (reference sequence). V gave up 0 bases and J gave up 10 bases; unmatched junction bases: 5. CDR3 size: 13 residues. DNA for the CDR3: TGTGCCAGCAGTTTATCGCGAGGGGACAGAGCTTTCTTT. Protein: CASSLSRGDRAFF.

The chain combines TRBV4-3 with TRBJ1-2, with 8 bases that match TRBD1. The CDR3 consists of 14 residues. With V trimmed by 1 base and J by 7 bases, 5 bases remained unmatched. Germline V gives CDR1 LGHNA, CDR2 YSLEER. CDR3 loop: CASSQGRTGSGYTF. DNA for the CDR3: TGCGCCAGCAGCCAAGGAAGGACAGGGTCTGGCTACACCTTC.

This CDR3 reads CASCPGGSTSRFF. For the CDR3, the DNA is TGCGCCAGCTGCCCGGGGGGCAGCACGAGCCGCTTCTTC. The chain combines TRBV5-1 with TRBJ2-1, with a tentative D call TRBD2 (7 bases). CDR1 is SGHRS and CDR2 is YFSETQ in the germline V gene. Trimming shortened V by 7 bases and J by 16 bases, and 24 bases separated the two germline ends. The CDR3 has 13 residues.

J is TRBJ1-3 and V is TRBV11-2, with D possibly being TRBD1 (6 bases). The CDR3 runs to 14 residues. V lost 4 bases and J lost 4, with 11 bases in between. Germline loops: CDR1 SGHAT, CDR2 FQNNGV. CDR3 protein: CASSSGTPGNTIYF. Here the CDR3 DNA reads TGTGCCAGCAGCTCCGGGACACCCGGAAACACCATATATTTT.

V usage is TRBV6-1 and J usage is TRBJ1-5, with 7 nucleotides matching TRBD1. The V and J ends lost 4 bases and 7 bases, in that order; junction bases with no gene match: 4. The CDR3 extends over 13 amino acids. Germline V gene sequence: CDR1 MNHNS, CDR2 SASEGT. The CDR3 region has the DNA TGTGCCAGCAGTGCTGGGACAGCCCAGCCCCAGCATTTT. Its protein is CASSAGTAQPQHF.

With respect to this clone: Other DNA sequences in the sample encode the same CDR3. V usage is TRBV11-2 and J usage is TRBJ1-6; no definite D call. In germline, CDR1 is SGHAT, CDR2 FQNNGV. Trimming took 5 bases from V and 0 from J, leaving 5 bases between them. The CDR3 has 14 residues. CDR3 region: CASSPSSYNSPLHF. The CDR3 nucleotides read TGTGCCAGCAGCCCTAGCTCCTATAATTCACCCCTCCACTTT.

The chain has TRBV9 and TRBJ2-7; 9 nucleotides match TRBD2. Germline V gene data show CDR1 as SGDLS and CDR2 as YYNGEE. This CDR3 spans 16 amino acids. V trimming: 4 bases; J trimming: 7 bases; junction bases outside the gene matches: 15. The CDR3 DNA follows: TGTGCCAGCAGCCCCCTAGCGGGACTAGCATTAAAGGAGCAGTACTTC. The encoded protein is CASSPLAGLALKEQYF.

The chain has TRBV2 and TRBJ1-1; TRBD1 matches at 8 bases. With 8 bases clipped from V and 4 bases from J, the junction kept 9 bases outside the gene matches. Germline loops: CDR1 SNHLY, CDR2 FYNNEI. The CDR3 totals 14 residues. CDR3 residues: CASSSTGGLTEAFF. The CDR3 DNA is TGTGCCAGCTCTTCTACAGGGGGGCTCACTGAAGCTTTCTTT.

This sequence joins TRBV7-2 and TRBJ1-2; perhaps TRBD1 as D (6 bases). Trimming pared 5 bases from V and 5 bases from J, leaving 15 bases between. The CDR3 is made up of 14 amino acids. Germline V lookup: CDR1 SGHTA, CDR2 FQGNSA. CDR3 bases: TGTGCCAGCAGCGGGGGCTGGAGGCGTTATGGCTACACCTTC. Amino acid sequence: CASSGGWRRYGYTF.

The chain combines TRBV9 with TRBJ1-1; possibly TRBD1 for D (6 bases). Looked up from germline, CDR1 is SGDLS and CDR2 is YYNGEE. V shed 3 bases and J shed 4 bases, with 16 bases lying between them. The CDR3 totals 15 residues. CDR3 residues: CASSERPTGITEAFF. The CDR3 region has the DNA TGTGCCAGCAGCGAACGACCCACAGGGATCACTGAAGCTTTCTTT.

The rearrangement links TRBV9 to TRBJ1-5; 8 bases are shared with TRBD1. Germline V CDR1 and CDR2: SGDLS, YYNGEE. Trimming cost V 3 bases and J 4 bases; bases outside gene matches: 3. The CDR3 is 14 amino acids. Written as DNA, the CDR3 is TGTGCCAGCAGCGAGGGACAGGCAAATCAGCCCCAGCATTTT. Its protein is CASSEGQANQPQHF.

The chain employs TRBV7-2 and TRBJ1-2; 7 bases fit TRBD1. Germline trimming cut 5 bases from V and 4 bases from J; bases unmatched to any gene: 7. Germline CDR1 is SGHTA and CDR2 is FQGNSA. This CDR3 region has 14 residues. The chain's CDR3 is CASSLKGQSYGYTF. CDR3 bases: TGTGCCAGCAGCCTTAAGGGACAGTCCTATGGCTACACCTTC.

The rearrangement uses TRBV27 and TRBJ1-6, with TRBD1 matching 8 bases. Trimming at V came to 7 bases and at J to 6 bases, leaving 11 bases not matched to a gene. CDR1 and CDR2 from the germline V gene are MNHEY and SMNVEV (reference sequence). This CDR3 region has 16 residues. CDR3 in amino acids: CASNIQGGNANSPLHF. The DNA of the CDR3 is TGTGCCAGCAACATACAGGGGGGCAATGCTAATTCACCCCTCCACTTT.

The genes are TRBV7-9 and TRBJ1-1; perhaps TRBD1 as D (6 bases). The CDR3 extends over 14 amino acids. Germline values: CDR1 SEHNR, CDR2 FQNEAQ (reference sequence). Deletions cut 1 base from V and 3 bases from J, with 9 bases between. The CDR3 protein is CASSLGTAHTEAFF. The CDR3 DNA sequence: TGTGCCAGCAGCTTAGGGACAGCCCACACTGAAGCTTTCTTT.